One sample yielded the 23 T cell receptor beta chains listed below, sequenced in a study of response to subunit inactivated influenza vaccine (dated by TCRdb to the late 2010s). Library method: RT-PCR. The sequencer was an Illumina HiSeq 2500. The raw public reads went through TCRdb reprocessing: fastp at Q25, MiXCR clone calling, in-frame beta chains kept. Rows merge per CDR3 protein into single entries with the most common DNA and genes. Counted in this sample were hundreds of thousands of distinct CDR3 sequences; less than 8% of them appeared once. Clones ranked in the top ten supply approximately 13% of the sample. This specimen was PBMCs from blood, taken less than 30 months after vaccination. These receptors all stem from a man between 50 and 75 years old who received an inactivated influenza vaccine. Donor details come from another sample of the same person, matched by shared clones.

This clonotype occurred many times. The chain is built from TRBV5-1 and TRBJ2-7; D remains unclear. V lost 4 bases and J lost 0, with 11 bases in between. CDR1 SGHRS and CDR2 YFSETQ come from the germline V gene. CDR3 length: 14 residues. CDR3: CASSLSGFSYEQYF. The CDR3 nucleotides are TGCGCCAGCAGCCTTTCCGGGTTCTCCTACGAGCAGTACTTC.

This clonotype was picked up a small number of times. The chain carries TRBV20-1 and TRBJ2-1; TRBD2 matches at 7 bases. The V gene end was trimmed by 0 bases and the J gene end by 7 bases; junction bases not matched to a gene: 9. The germline CDR1 and CDR2 sequences are DFQATT and SNEGSKA (reference sequence). CDR3 length: 15 residues. CDR3 sequence: CSARDLRGSRNEQFF. In DNA, the CDR3 is TGCAGTGCTAGAGATCTGCGCGGGAGTAGGAATGAGCAGTTCTTC.

The rearrangement links TRBV27 to TRBJ2-2; a possible D gene is TRBD2 (5 bases). The V and J ends lost 8 bases and 4 bases respectively, with 8 bases between them. CDR3 length: 12 residues. Per the germline V gene, CDR1 is MNHEY and CDR2 is SMNVEV (reference sequence). The CDR3 protein is CASGRGTGELFF. The DNA of the CDR3 is TGTGCCAGCGGACGGGGCACCGGGGAGCTGTTTTTT.

There are a few counts of this clonotype. In DNA form, the CDR3 reads TGCAGCGTCGGGAGGGCCTACTACAATGAGCAGTTCTTC. The encoded protein is CSVGRAYYNEQFF. V usage is TRBV29-1 and J usage is TRBJ2-1, with 8 bases lining up with TRBD2. The CDR3 runs 13 residues. Germline V gene data show CDR1 as SQVTM and CDR2 as ANQGSEA. Trimming at V came to 6 bases and at J to 3 bases, leaving 4 bases not matched to a gene.

This clonotype was detected ten times or more. The J gene is TRBJ1-4, the V gene TRBV6-1; 8 positions match TRBD1. Germline assignment: CDR1 MNHNS and CDR2 SASEGT. Germline trimming cut 8 bases from V and 7 bases from J; bases unmatched to any gene: 12. CDR3 size: 15 residues. Here the CDR3 reads CASADSGGIGEKLFF. CDR3 sequence (DNA): TGTGCCAGCGCGGACTCAGGGGGCATCGGTGAAAAACTGTTTTTT.

A few counts support this clonotype. V is TRBV20-1 and J is TRBJ2-7; unclear D gene. V was trimmed by 0 bases and J by 0 bases, leaving 9 bases between them. From germline, CDR1 is DFQATT and CDR2 SNEGSKA (reference sequence). The CDR3 extends over 14 amino acids. The DNA of the CDR3 is TGCAGTGCTAGAGATAGGACGGGCTCCTACGAGCAGTACTTC. It translates to CSARDRTGSYEQYF.

The sample holds a few counts of this clonotype. The V and J genes are TRBV20-1 and TRBJ2-5, with 7 positions matching TRBD2. The CDR3 runs to 13 residues. Trimming removed 5 bases from V and 1 base from J; junction bases left unmatched: 4. Germline values: CDR1 DFQATT, CDR2 SNEGSKA (reference sequence). Here the CDR3 reads CSASSGSQETQYF. The DNA for the CDR3 is TGCAGTGCTTCTAGCGGAAGCCAAGAGACCCAGTACTTC.

The table lists this clonotype with many counts. V is TRBV18 and J is TRBJ2-3, with D perhaps TRBD2 (6 bases). The V end was cut by 2 bases, the J end by 3 bases, with 12 bases between. The CDR3 runs to 15 residues. Per germline, CDR1 KGHSH and CDR2 LQKENI. The CDR3 loop reads CASSPNGRRTDTQYF. CDR3 nucleotides: TGTGCCAGCTCACCAAACGGGAGAAGGACAGATACGCAGTATTTT.

This rearrangement joins TRBV7-2 to TRBJ2-7; no clear D. V dropped 1 base and J dropped 2 bases, with 12 bases sitting between them. CDR3 length: 15 residues. Germline CDR1 SGHTA, CDR2 FQGNSA. In DNA form, the CDR3 reads TGTGCCAGCAGCTTAGAGGCAGGACCAACCTACGAGCAGTACTTC. It encodes CASSLEAGPTYEQYF.

This clonotype was seen more than once but under ten times. This chain joins TRBV29-1 and TRBJ1-2; 11 bases line up with TRBD1. From germline, CDR1 is SQVTM and CDR2 ANQGSEA. CDR3 length: 15 amino acids. J lost 5 bases, V lost 4 bases, and 9 bases had no gene match. CDR3 residues: CSVARGQGGIYGYTF. The DNA for the CDR3 is TGCAGCGTTGCAAGGGGACAGGGGGGCATTTATGGCTACACCTTC. Full variable domain (outside the CDR3, taken from reference TRBV29-1 and TRBJ1-2): SAVISQKPSRDICQRGTSLTIQCQVDSQVTMMFWYRQQPGQSLTLIATANQGSEATYESGFVIDKFPISRPNLTFSTLTVSNMSPEDSSIYLCSVARGQGGIYGYTFGSGTRLTVV.

This clonotype has at least ten counts. The V and J genes are TRBV12-3 or TRBV12-4 and TRBJ2-2; TRBD1 aligns across 12 bases. V trimming: 5 bases; J trimming: 7 bases; junction bases outside the gene matches: 8. The CDR3 loop spans 16 amino acids. The CDR3 region is CASSPPGTGGDGELFF. For the CDR3, the DNA is TGTGCCAGCAGTCCGCCCGGGACAGGGGGCGACGGGGAGCTGTTTTTT.

This clonotype came up a few times. The V gene is TRBV20-1, the J gene TRBJ1-1; D is unresolved. The CDR3 has 12 amino acids. The germline gives CDR1 DFQATT, CDR2 SNEGSKA (reference sequence). CDR3 amino acids: CSPVPVVTEAFF. In nucleotides, the CDR3 is TGCAGCCCCGTCCCGGTGGTAACTGAAGCTTTCTTT.

This clonotype was seen a handful of times. This chain uses TRBV6-5 with TRBJ2-2, with TRBD2 as a possible D gene (6 bases). Germline V gene sequence: CDR1 MNHEY, CDR2 SVGAGI. The ends were cut back, 3 bases at V and 6 bases at J, with 20 bases in the middle. The CDR3 contains 17 residues. The CDR3 DNA sequence: TGTGCCAGCAGTTATTGGGGACGGAGGGAACTCGCCGGGGAGCTGTTTTTT. Translated: CASSYWGRRELAGELFF.

This clonotype has a count of ten or more. The chain recombines TRBV7-2 with TRBJ2-7; 7 bases agree with TRBD2. The CDR3 is made up of 17 amino acids. CDR1 is SGHTA and CDR2 is FQGNSA in the germline V gene. Trimming took 6 bases from V and 0 from J; bases not matched to a gene: 14. CDR3 in DNA: TGTGCCAGCAGTTTGGGGGGGGGACTATTAGGCTCCTACGAGCAGTACTTC. Translated: CASSLGGGLLGSYEQYF. Drawing the rest from reference TRBV7-2 and TRBJ2-7, the complete variable domain is GAGVSQSPSNKVTEKGKDVELRCDPISGHTALYWYRQSLGQGLEFLIYFQGNSAPDKSGLPSDRFSAERTGGSVSTLTIQRTQQEDSAVYLCASSLGGGLLGSYEQYFGPGTRLTVT.

The rearrangement links TRBV28 to TRBJ2-7; D is unclear. There are 13 residues in the CDR3. The V end was cut by 8 bases, the J end by 2 bases, with 13 bases between. CDR1 is MDHEN, CDR2 SYDVKM, per germline. DNA for the CDR3: TGTGCCAGCCCCTCTGCCAGGACCTACGAGCAGTACTTC. It is translated as CASPSARTYEQYF.

The V and J genes are TRBV7-2 and TRBJ2-5; 10 bases are a match to TRBD2. The J segment lost 2 bases and the V segment lost 2 bases, leaving 5 bases of the junction unmatched. Germline CDR1 SGHTA, CDR2 FQGNSA. There are 16 residues in the CDR3. CDR3 sequence reads: CASSLTKAGGQETQYF. The DNA of the CDR3 is TGTGCCAGCAGCTTAACTAAAGCGGGAGGGCAAGAGACCCAGTACTTC. The full variable domain, its missing parts supplied by reference TRBV7-2 and TRBJ2-5, is GAGVSQSPSNKVTEKGKDVELRCDPISGHTALYWYRQSLGQGLEFLIYFQGNSAPDKSGLPSDRFSAERTGGSVSTLTIQRTQQEDSAVYLCASSLTKAGGQETQYFGPGTRLLVL.

This clonotype occurred a few times. The chain links TRBV12-3 or TRBV12-4 to TRBJ1-6; weak D call: TRBD1 (6 bases). With 5 bases removed from V and 7 bases from J, the gap between germline ends came to 9 bases. The CDR3 totals 13 residues. The CDR3 coding sequence is TGTGCCAGCAGTATCACAGGGAATTCACCCCTCCACTTT. Amino acid sequence: CASSITGNSPLHF.

This clonotype was observed many times. This sequence joins TRBV5-1 and TRBJ2-2; no clear D gene. Trimming stripped 5 bases from V and 7 bases from J, with 6 bases between. The CDR3 contains 11 residues. Germline CDR1 reads SGHRS; CDR2 reads YFSETQ. The CDR3 loop is CASRNDGELFF. The CDR3 DNA is TGCGCCAGCAGAAACGACGGGGAGCTGTTTTTT.

The gene calls are TRBV2 and TRBJ2-1, with 14 bases lining up with TRBD2. The CDR3 has 14 amino acids. From germline, CDR1 is SNHLY and CDR2 FYNNEI. The V gene end was trimmed by 5 bases and the J gene end by 7 bases; junction bases not matched to a gene: 1. CDR3 sequence reads: CASSRTSGRNEQFF. CDR3 DNA: TGTGCCAGCAGTCGGACTAGCGGGAGGAATGAGCAGTTCTTC.

The CDR3 coding sequence is TGTGCCACCAAGCGGGGGCATAGCACAGATACGCAGTATTTT. Its protein is CATKRGHSTDTQYF. The rearrangement links TRBV12-3 or TRBV12-4 to TRBJ2-3; 8 bases map to TRBD2. This CDR3 region has 14 residues. V shed 10 bases and J 0 bases; nucleotides not matched to a gene: 6.

The J gene is TRBJ2-3, the V gene TRBV10-1; no clear D gene. This CDR3 comprises 13 residues. Germline-derived CDR1 and CDR2 are WNHNN and SYGVQD (reference sequence). Trimming stripped 3 bases from V and 0 bases from J, with 4 bases between. This CDR3 reads CASSEDSTDTQYF. The CDR3 nucleotides are TGCGCCAGCAGTGAAGACAGCACAGATACGCAGTATTTT.

This clonotype was seen at least ten times. The rearrangement uses TRBV9 and TRBJ2-1; TRBD2 matches at 8 bases. The CDR3 covers 15 residues. Looked up from germline, CDR1 is SGDLS and CDR2 is YYNGEE. With 0 bases clipped from V and 5 bases from J, the junction kept 4 bases outside the gene matches. The CDR3 DNA is TGTGCCAGCAGCGTAGTCCCGACTAGCGACAATGAGCAGTTCTTC. This encodes CASSVVPTSDNEQFF.

This CDR3 is CASSQDPQRRYEQYF. CDR3 bases: TGCGCCAGCAGCCAAGATCCCCAGCGGAGGTACGAGCAGTACTTC. The V gene is TRBV4-1, the J gene TRBJ2-7; the D gene is possibly TRBD2 (5 bases). The germline gives CDR1 MGHRA, CDR2 YSYEKL. The ends were cut back, 0 bases at V and 4 bases at J, with 13 bases in the middle. CDR3 size: 15 residues.